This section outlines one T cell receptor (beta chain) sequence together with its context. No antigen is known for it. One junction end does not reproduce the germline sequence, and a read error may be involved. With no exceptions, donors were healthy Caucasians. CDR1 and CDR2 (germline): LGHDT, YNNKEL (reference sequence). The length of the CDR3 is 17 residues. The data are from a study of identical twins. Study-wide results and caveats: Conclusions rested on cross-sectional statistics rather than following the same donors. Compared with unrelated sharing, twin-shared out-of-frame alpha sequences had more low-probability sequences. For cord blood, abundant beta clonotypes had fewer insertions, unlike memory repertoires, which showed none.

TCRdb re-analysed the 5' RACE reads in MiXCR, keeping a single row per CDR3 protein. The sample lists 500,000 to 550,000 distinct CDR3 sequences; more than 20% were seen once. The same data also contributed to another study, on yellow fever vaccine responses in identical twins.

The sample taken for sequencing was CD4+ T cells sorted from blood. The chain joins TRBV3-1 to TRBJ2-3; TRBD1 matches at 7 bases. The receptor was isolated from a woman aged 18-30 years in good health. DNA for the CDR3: TGTGCCACCAGCCACGGACAGGAGTGGGCCAGCACAGATACGCAGTATTTT. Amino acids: CATSHGQEWASTDTQYF.